This entry is about one T cell receptor (beta chain). The antigen remains unidentified. The PCR had 60 Vbeta and 13 Jbeta primers. Repertoires were generated with immunoSEQ multiplex PCR, while TCRdb's copy carries only in-frame clones and drops some. The sample comprises 150,000 to 200,000 clones, 77% of which are singletons, and roughly 7.3% rests with the top ten. This sample was taken from a study of cytomegalovirus exposure and HLA in healthy donors. Study-wide results and caveats: For most TCR beta V segments, an earlier analysis put the productive rate at about 87% or about 30% of the time. Later work found most CMV-associated TCR beta chains apparently HLA-restricted. In a later analysis, several top co-occurrence clusters appeared linked to parvovirus B19, influenza, CMV and Epstein-Barr virus.

Germline V CDR1 and CDR2: LNHDA, SQIVND (reference sequence). V dropped 3 bases and J dropped 2 bases, with 10 bases sitting between them. The CDR3 extends over 14 amino acids. Material: PBMCs. The receptor's source is a male donor in good health and CMV-seropositive. V gene TRBV19 combines with J gene TRBJ2-5, with a weak D call TRBD2 (6 bases). This CDR3 reads CASSMTGVQETQYF. CDR3 DNA: TGTGCCAGTAGTATGACGGGGGTACAAGAGACCCAGTACTTC.